This T cell receptor (beta chain) derives from a study of OX40 agonist ivuxolimab in advanced cancers. On the study more broadly: The group had a mean age of 60 years, ranged from roughly 23 to 90, and was 80% to 85% male. General study results and limits: No antigen was identified for the clonally expanded peripheral T cells.

TCRdb keeps only in-frame clones here, not all; method: immunoSEQ multiplex PCR. Of about 62,000 clones listed, around 74% are singletons. Blood was sampled at baseline, cycle 4 day 1, and cycle 7 day 1. In the case of this clone: What it recognizes is unknown.

CDR3 length: 13 amino acids. V was cut by 4 bases and J by 3 bases, with 10 bases left in between. CDR1 and CDR2 (germline): LGHNA, YNFKEQ. The rearrangement links TRBV4-2 to TRBJ2-7; no reliable D call. This clonotype was obtained from an adult with an advanced solid tumor such as melanoma, head and neck, liver or kidney cancer. The input for sequencing was CD4+ or CD8+ T cells sorted from blood, taken in a trial of the OX40 agonist ivuxolimab. In DNA form, the CDR3 reads TGTGCCAGCAGCCCCCGAAGTGGCTACGAGCAGTACTTC. This translates into CASSPRSGYEQYF.